Shown below are 9 T cell receptor beta chains from a single sample sequenced in a study of cytomegalovirus exposure and HLA in healthy donors. Primers: 60 Vbeta forward and 13 Jbeta reverse. Profiling relied on immunoSEQ multiplex PCR, and the TCRdb table lists in-frame clones only, not all of them. The sample has just over 150,000 clones, about three quarters seen once; the top ten hold over 0.95%. Input material: PBMCs. Source of these receptors: a woman aged 45-59 years in good health and CMV-seropositive.

The chain's CDR3 is CASSLDRAINQPQHF. The CDR3 DNA is TGTGCCAGCAGCCTGGACAGGGCCATTAATCAGCCCCAGCATTTT. This rearrangement joins TRBV7-2 to TRBJ1-5; 8 bases map to TRBD1. V lost 5 bases to trimming and J lost 4 bases; unmatched junction nucleotides: 7. Germline V gives CDR1 SGHTA, CDR2 FQGNSA. The CDR3 runs 15 residues.

This chain uses TRBV29-1 with TRBJ2-3; 13 nucleotides align to TRBD2. CDR1 is SQVTM, CDR2 ANQGSEA, per germline. With V trimmed by 5 bases and J by 4 bases, 6 bases remained unmatched. This CDR3 contains 15 residues. Here the CDR3 DNA reads TGCAGCGTTCTCGGACTAGCGGGAGACCCAGATACGCAGTATTTT. As protein: CSVLGLAGDPDTQYF.

This chain connects TRBV29-1 to TRBJ2-7; a weak D match, TRBD1 (6 bases). CDR3 length: 13 residues. Looked up from germline, CDR1 is SQVTM and CDR2 is ANQGSEA. V was pared by 4 bases and J by 5 bases, with 15 bases between. CDR3 sequence reads: CSVGTASPNEQYF. The CDR3 DNA is TGCAGCGTTGGGACAGCAAGCCCTAACGAGCAGTACTTC.

This clone was seen a single time. The chain couples TRBV7-8 to TRBJ2-5; D might be TRBD1 (6 bases). This CDR3 is built from 16 residues. The ends were cut back, 1 base at V and 0 bases at J, with 12 bases in the middle. Germline-derived CDR1 and CDR2 are SGHVS and FQNEAQ. The CDR3 nucleotides are TGTGCCAGCAGCTTAGTGACAGGAGCCGACCAAGAGACCCAGTACTTC. The encoded protein is CASSLVTGADQETQYF.

The chain couples TRBV29-1 to TRBJ2-1; 8 nucleotides match TRBD1. The CDR3 consists of 14 residues. J was trimmed by 6 bases and V by 8 bases; bases with no gene match: 12. Germline V gene sequence: CDR1 SQVTM, CDR2 ANQGSEA. The CDR3, as DNA: TGCAGCCCTATGCGTTCAGGGGGCTTCAATGAGCAGTTCTTC. Translating gives CSPMRSGGFNEQFF.

A single count supports this clone. The chain links TRBV10-1 to TRBJ1-5; D possibly corresponds to TRBD1 (5 bases). The CDR3 length is 22 residues. Trimming cost V 1 base and J 0 bases, with 28 bases left between them. Germline CDR1 and CDR2: WNHNN and SYGVQD (reference sequence). CDR3 in DNA: TGCGCCAGCAGTGAGTGGGCCAGCCTCCCGAACAGGTACATCGATAGCAATCAGCCCCAGCATTTT. It specifies CASSEWASLPNRYIDSNQPQHF.

The rearrangement links TRBV7-9 to TRBJ1-2; 9 nucleotides agree with TRBD1. J was trimmed by 7 bases and V by 5 bases; bases with no gene match: 11. CDR3 length equals 15 residues. Germline-derived CDR1 and CDR2 are SEHNR and FQNEAQ (reference sequence). CDR3 nucleotide sequence: TGTGCCAGCAGCCCTCGGGGACAGGGAACTGTTGGCTACACCTTC. This sequence encodes CASSPRGQGTVGYTF.

The V and J genes are TRBV6-6 and TRBJ2-7; the match to TRBD2 covers 8 bases. V was pared by 7 bases and J by 3 bases, with 11 bases of the junction left unmatched. This CDR3 comprises 15 residues. CDR1 is MNHNY and CDR2 is SVGAGI in the germline V gene (reference sequence). The CDR3 DNA reads TGTGCCAGCACCGACGGGACTAGGGACGTCTACGAGCAGTACTTC. It encodes CASTDGTRDVYEQYF.

This clone came up once. Additional DNA sequences in this sample encode the identical CDR3. The chain joins TRBV5-1 to TRBJ2-5, with 7 bases fitting TRBD2. In germline, CDR1 is SGHRS, CDR2 YFSETQ. V was clipped by 0 bases and J by 5 bases; unmatched bases: 4. The CDR3 spans 14 residues. The CDR3: CASSLDVGGETQYF. The CDR3 nucleotides are TGCGCCAGCAGCTTGGATGTGGGAGGGGAGACCCAGTACTTC.